This TCR beta chain was profiled in a study of T cells in Graves' hyperthyroidism and ophthalmopathy. There are 14 residues in the CDR3. Looked up from germline, CDR1 is DFQATT and CDR2 is SNEGSKA (reference sequence). V shed 6 bases, J shed 5 bases, and the junction held 9 bases outside the gene matches. This clonotype was seen at least ten times. Its cognate antigen is unknown. Researchers barred patients who had uncontrolled infection, other autoimmune disease, pregnancy or lactation. Each diagnosis drew on symptoms, thyroxine, TRAb, thyroid ultrasound and orbital computed tomography findings. Regarding the study as a whole: Model output signaled ophthalmopathy a median about seven months ahead of onset.

Amplification of TCR beta CDR3 regions used RNA as the template. RT-PCR in the first round (using the HTBI primer set) targeted the TCR CDR3. MiXCR, applied by TCRdb to the multiplex PCR reads, yields one record per CDR3 protein. Among hundreds of thousands of distinct CDR3 sequences listed, less than 15% were seen once. The clonotype comes from a woman younger than 35 with Graves' hyperthyroidism. The material sequenced was blood. This chain uses TRBV20-1 with TRBJ2-7; 11 bases are a match to TRBD2. The CDR3 coding sequence is TGCAGTGCCCGTACTAGCGGGAGATCCAACGAGCAGTACTTC. Translating it yields CSARTSGRSNEQYF.